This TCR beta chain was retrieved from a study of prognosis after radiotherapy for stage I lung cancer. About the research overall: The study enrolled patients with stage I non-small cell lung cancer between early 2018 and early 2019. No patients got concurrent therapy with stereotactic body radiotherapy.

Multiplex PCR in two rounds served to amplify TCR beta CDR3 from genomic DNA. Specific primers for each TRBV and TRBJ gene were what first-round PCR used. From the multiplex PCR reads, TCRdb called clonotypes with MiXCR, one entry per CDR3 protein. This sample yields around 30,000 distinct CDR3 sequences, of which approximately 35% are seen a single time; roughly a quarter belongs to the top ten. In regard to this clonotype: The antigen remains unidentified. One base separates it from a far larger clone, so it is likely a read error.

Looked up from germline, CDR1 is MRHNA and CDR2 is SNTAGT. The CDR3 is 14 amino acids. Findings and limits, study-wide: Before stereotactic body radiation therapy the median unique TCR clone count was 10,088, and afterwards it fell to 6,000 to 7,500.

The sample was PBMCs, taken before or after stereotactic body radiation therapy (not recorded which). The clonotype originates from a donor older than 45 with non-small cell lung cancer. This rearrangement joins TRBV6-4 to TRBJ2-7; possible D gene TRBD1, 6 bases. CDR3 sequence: CDSRSGTRSYEQYF. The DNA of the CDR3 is TGTGACAGTCGCTCCGGGACACGGTCCTACGAGCAGTACTTC.